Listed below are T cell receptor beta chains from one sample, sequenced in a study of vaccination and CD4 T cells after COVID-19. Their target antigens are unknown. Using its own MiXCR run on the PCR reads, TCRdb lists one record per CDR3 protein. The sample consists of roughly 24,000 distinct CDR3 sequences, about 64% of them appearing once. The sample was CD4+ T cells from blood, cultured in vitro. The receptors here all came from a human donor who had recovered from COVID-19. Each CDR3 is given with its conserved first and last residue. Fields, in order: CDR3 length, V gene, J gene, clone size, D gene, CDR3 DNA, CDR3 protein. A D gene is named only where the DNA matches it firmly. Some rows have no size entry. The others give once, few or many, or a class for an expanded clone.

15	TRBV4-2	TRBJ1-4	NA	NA	TGTGCCAGCAGCCAATCATGGGCGCGGGGTGAAAAACTGTTTTTT	CASSQSWARGEKLFF
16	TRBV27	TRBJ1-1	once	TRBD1	TGTGCCAGCAGGGACCGGACAGGGCTCGTGAACACTGAAGCTTTCTTT	CASRDRTGLVNTEAFF
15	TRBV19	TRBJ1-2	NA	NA	TGTGCCAGTGGTCGGGCAGCTACTTCTAACTATGGCTACACCTTC	CASGRAATSNYGYTF
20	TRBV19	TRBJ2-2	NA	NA	TGTGCCAGTAGTATAGATCTCAGACTACTAGAGTATACGAACACCGGGGAGCTGTTTTTT	CASSIDLRLLEYTNTGELFF
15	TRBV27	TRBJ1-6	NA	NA	TGTGCCAGCAGTCTTCTGGGCGAACGAGGGTCACCCCTCCACTTT	CASSLLGERGSPLHF
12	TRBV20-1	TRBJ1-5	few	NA	TGCAGTGCTAGAGATAGCAATCAGCCCCAGCATTTT	CSARDSNQPQHF
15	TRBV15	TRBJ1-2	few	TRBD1	TGTGCCACCAGCCCACAGTTTACAGGGGCCTATGGCTACACCTTC	CATSPQFTGAYGYTF
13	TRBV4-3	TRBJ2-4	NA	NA	TGCGCCAGCAGCCTTACGGGAAGGGACATTCAGTACTTC	CASSLTGRDIQYF
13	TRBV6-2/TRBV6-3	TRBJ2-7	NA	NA	TGTGCCAGCAAGGGGGGGAACCCCTACGAGCAGTACTTC	CASKGGNPYEQYF
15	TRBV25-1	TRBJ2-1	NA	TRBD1	TGTGCCAGCAGTGTCGCCGGGACAGGGGTTAATGAGCAGTTCTTC	CASSVAGTGVNEQFF
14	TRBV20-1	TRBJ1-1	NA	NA	TGCAGTGCCACCCTTGTTACAAGGAACACTGAAGCTTTCTTT	CSATLVTRNTEAFF
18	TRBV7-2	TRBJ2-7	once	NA	TGTGCCAGCAGCAAAAGTGTCCGGGCTAGCTCTACCTCCTACGAGCAGTACTTC	CASSKSVRASSTSYEQYF
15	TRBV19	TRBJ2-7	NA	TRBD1	TGTGCCAGTAGTATAGCTGGGACAGGGCGCTACGAGCAGTACTTC	CASSIAGTGRYEQYF
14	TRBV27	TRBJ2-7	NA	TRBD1	TGTGCCAGCAGCCGACAGGGGGCCACCTACGAGCAGTACTTC	CASSRQGATYEQYF
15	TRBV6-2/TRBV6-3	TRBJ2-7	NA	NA	TGTGCCAGCAGCCTTTTAAAACAGGGTGCGTACGAGCAGTACTTC	CASSLLKQGAYEQYF
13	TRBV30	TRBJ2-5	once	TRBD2	TGTGCCTGGCGGGAGGGCGGTCTGGAGACCCAGTACTTC	CAWREGGLETQYF
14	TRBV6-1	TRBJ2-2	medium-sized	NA	TGTGCCAGCACCCCGTCAGCGAACACCGGGGAGCTGTTTTTT	CASTPSANTGELFF
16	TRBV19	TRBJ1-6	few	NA	TGTGCCAGCCGGGGCAGGGCGAGCTCCTATAATTCACCCCTCCACTTT	CASRGRASSYNSPLHF
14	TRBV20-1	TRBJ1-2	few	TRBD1	TGCAGTGCTACAGGGACTAACAGGGGCGCCGGCTACACCTTC	CSATGTNRGAGYTF
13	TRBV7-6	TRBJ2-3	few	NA	TGTGCCAGCAGCTTACTAGAGGGAGATACGCAGTATTTT	CASSLLEGDTQYF
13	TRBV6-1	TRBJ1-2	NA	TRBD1	TGTGCCAGCAATCGACAGGGCTTAGGAGGCTACACCTTC	CASNRQGLGGYTF
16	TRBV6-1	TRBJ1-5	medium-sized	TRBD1	TGTGCCAGCAGTACCGTTCCAGGGGGCTCGAATCAGCCCCAGCATTTT	CASSTVPGGSNQPQHF
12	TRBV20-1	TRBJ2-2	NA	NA	TGCAGTGCAAGCAAACACACCGGGGAGCTGTTTTTT	CSASKHTGELFF
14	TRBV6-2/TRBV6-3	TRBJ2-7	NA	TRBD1	TGTGCCAGCAGACGGACAGGGGTGAGTGGCGAGCAGTACTTC	CASRRTGVSGEQYF
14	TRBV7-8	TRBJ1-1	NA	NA	TGTGCCAGCAGCTTAGAACAGAGTTACACTGAAGCTTTCTTT	CASSLEQSYTEAFF
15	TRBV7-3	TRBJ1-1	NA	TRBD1	TGTGCCAGCAGCCTCGACAGGGGGCGCGACACTGAAGCTTTCTTT	CASSLDRGRDTEAFF
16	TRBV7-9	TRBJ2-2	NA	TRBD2	TGTGCCAGCAGCCGGGGACTAGCGGGAGGGCCCGGGGAGCTGTTTTTT	CASSRGLAGGPGELFF
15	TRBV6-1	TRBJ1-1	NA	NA	TGTGCCAGCAACCCCCAGGCAGCAATGAACACTGAAGCTTTCTTT	CASNPQAAMNTEAFF
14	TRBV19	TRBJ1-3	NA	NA	TGTGCCAGTAGTATAGGAAGTTCTGGAAACACCATATATTTT	CASSIGSSGNTIYF
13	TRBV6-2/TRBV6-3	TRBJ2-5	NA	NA	TGTGCCACCTTGACCCATATAGGAGAGACCCAGTACTTC	CATLTHIGETQYF
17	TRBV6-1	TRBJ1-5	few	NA	TGTGCCAGCAGTCCACGGGGGGGCGCAGGTAGCAATCAGCCCCAGCATTTT	CASSPRGGAGSNQPQHF
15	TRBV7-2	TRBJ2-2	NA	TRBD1	TGTGCCAGCAGCCGACAGGGGGTGAGCACCGGGGAGCTGTTTTTT	CASSRQGVSTGELFF
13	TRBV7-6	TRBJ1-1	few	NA	TGTGCCAGCAGCTTGCAGGGGACGACTGAAGCTTTCTTT	CASSLQGTTEAFF
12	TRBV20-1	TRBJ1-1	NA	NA	TGCAGTGCTAACCGGGCCAGAACTGAAGCTTTCTTT	CSANRARTEAFF
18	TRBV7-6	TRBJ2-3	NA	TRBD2	TGTGCCAGCAGCTTAGGAGGACTAGCGGCTCCTCCCACAGATACGCAGTATTTT	CASSLGGLAAPPTDTQYF
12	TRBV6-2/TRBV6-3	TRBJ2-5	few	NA	TGTGCCAGCAGTTTAGCGTTCCGGACCCAGTACTTC	CASSLAFRTQYF
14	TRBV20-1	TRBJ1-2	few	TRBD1	TGCAGTGCGTGGACAGGGGGCAGGGGCTATGGCTACACCTTC	CSAWTGGRGYGYTF
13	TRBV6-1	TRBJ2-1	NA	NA	TGTGCCATCACCGGGGCAATCAGAACCGAGCAGTTCTTC	CAITGAIRTEQFF
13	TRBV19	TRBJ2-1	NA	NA	TGTGCCACTAAGTATACTCCAGCAGACGAGCAGTTCTTC	CATKYTPADEQFF
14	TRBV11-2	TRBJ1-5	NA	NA	TGTGCCAGCAGCTTAGCCGGTAGCAATCAGCCCCAGCATTTT	CASSLAGSNQPQHF
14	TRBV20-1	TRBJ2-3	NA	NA	TGCAGTGCTCCCGACAATGTTGGGGCAGATACGCAGTATTTT	CSAPDNVGADTQYF
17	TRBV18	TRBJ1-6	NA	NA	TGTGCCAGCTCACCCGCGGGGGTGAGCTCCTATAATTCACCCCTCCACTTT	CASSPAGVSSYNSPLHF